This is a list of T cell receptor beta chains from one sample in a study of identical twins. TCRdb passed the 5' RACE reads through MiXCR, listing each CDR3 protein once. The repertoire has about 530,000 distinct CDR3 sequences, about a fifth of them found once; the top ten carry 0.45% to 0.5%. This sample was shared with a second study, whose subject was yellow fever vaccine responses in identical twins.

The specimen sequenced was CD4+ T cells sorted from blood. Source of these receptors: a woman between 18 and 30 years old in good health. The CDR3 runs from the conserved cysteine through the conserved F or W. A D gene is named only where the DNA matches it firmly. Rows may omit the clone size; those that give it use once, few, many or a size class.

>-|few|TRBJ2-1|TRBV4-1|18
CASSQDPEGAGAYNEQFF
TGCGCCAGCAGCCAAGATCCGGAGGGGGCGGGGGCCTACAATGAGCAGTTCTTC
>-|-|TRBJ2-1|TRBV7-9|16
CASSFNSAGLRNEQFF
TGTGCCAGCAGCTTTAATTCCGCAGGACTACGGAATGAGCAGTTCTTC
>TRBD1|-|TRBJ1-2|TRBV9|15
CASSLRQGESYGYTF
TGTGCCAGCAGCCTAAGACAGGGGGAAAGCTATGGCTACACCTTC
>-|few|TRBJ1-2|TRBV3-1|14
CASSQMGPTDGYTF
TGTGCCAGCAGCCAAATGGGCCCAACGGACGGCTACACCTTC
>-|few|TRBJ2-5|TRBV7-2|15
CASSLSLGAHETQYF
TGTGCCAGCAGCTTGAGTCTAGGGGCCCACGAGACCCAGTACTTC
>-|few|TRBJ2-5|TRBV4-1|15
CASSQVRAGQETQYF
TGCGCCAGCAGCCAAGTGAGGGCGGGGCAAGAGACCCAGTACTTC
>-|few|TRBJ2-3|TRBV2|14
CASSEVRSTDTQYF
TGTGCCAGCAGTGAGGTCCGTTCCACAGATACGCAGTATTTT
>TRBD1|few|TRBJ2-1|TRBV6-5|12
CASKTGQNEQFF
TGTGCCAGCAAGACAGGGCAGAATGAGCAGTTCTTC
>TRBD2|-|TRBJ2-7|TRBV4-1|16
CASSQETGTTYYEQYF
TGCGCCAGCAGCCAAGAGACTGGGACTACCTACTACGAGCAGTACTTC
>-|-|TRBJ2-7|TRBV7-8|15
CASSLGRSSSYEQYF
TGTGCCAGCAGCTTAGGACGGTCGAGCTCCTACGAGCAGTACTTC
>-|-|TRBJ2-1|TRBV11-2|12
CASSLQGGWQFF
TGTGCCAGCAGCTTACAGGGGGGGTGGCAGTTCTTC
>-|few|TRBJ1-5|TRBV12-3/TRBV12-4|14
CASSTGQTNQPQHF
TGTGCCAGCAGTACTGGACAGACCAATCAGCCCCAGCATTTT
>TRBD1|few|TRBJ2-5|TRBV12-3/TRBV12-4|15
CASSIGQGGSKTQYF
TGTGCCAGCAGTATCGGACAGGGGGGGTCGAAGACCCAGTACTTC
>-|few|TRBJ2-2|TRBV10-3|13
CATHRENTGELFF
TGTGCCACGCACAGAGAAAACACCGGGGAGCTGTTTTTT
>-|-|TRBJ1-6|TRBV7-9|14
CASSPAGVNSPLHF
TGTGCCAGCAGTCCCGCGGGGGTTAATTCACCCCTCCACTTT
>-|few|TRBJ2-3|TRBV3-1|14
CASSSRGAADTQYF
TGTGCCAGCAGTTCAAGAGGGGCCGCAGATACGCAGTATTTT
>-|few|TRBJ2-2|TRBV5-1|15
CASSLAGSAVGELFF
TGCGCCAGCAGCTTGGCCGGGAGCGCAGTTGGGGAGCTGTTTTTT
>TRBD1|-|TRBJ2-1|TRBV18|13
CASSPGQDNEQFF
TGTGCCAGCTCACCGGGACAGGACAATGAGCAGTTCTTC
>TRBD2|few|TRBJ2-6|TRBV7-6|18
CASSWTGTTGSGANVLTF
TGTGCCAGCAGCTGGACCGGGACTACTGGCTCTGGGGCCAACGTCCTGACTTTC
>TRBD1|many|TRBJ1-6|TRBV12-3/TRBV12-4|14
CASSPGTGVSPLHF
TGTGCCAGCAGTCCCGGGACAGGGGTTTCACCCCTCCACTTT
>TRBD1|few|TRBJ2-1|TRBV24-1|15
CATSDFRQGRDEQFF
TGTGCCACCAGTGATTTTCGACAGGGAAGGGATGAGCAGTTCTTC
>TRBD2|-|TRBJ2-1|TRBV6-1|17
CASSQSGLAGGYNEQFF
TGTGCCAGCAGCCAAAGCGGGCTAGCGGGGGGGTACAATGAGCAGTTCTTC
>-|once|TRBJ2-5|TRBV5-1|16
CASSPWGQPSQETQYF
TGCGCCAGCAGCCCCTGGGGGCAGCCTTCACAAGAGACCCAGTACTTC
>TRBD2|-|TRBJ2-1|TRBV20-1|15
CSASRVVAGVNEQFF
TGCAGTGCTAGTCGGGTTGTTGCGGGGGTAAATGAGCAGTTCTTC
>TRBD1|few|TRBJ1-2|TRBV6-5|17
CASSYLSGDRKLYGYTF
TGTGCCAGCAGTTACCTTTCTGGGGACAGGAAACTCTATGGCTACACCTTC
>-|many|TRBJ2-1|TRBV29-1|10
CSVGHNEQFF
TGCAGCGTTGGGCACAATGAGCAGTTCTTC
>-|-|TRBJ2-3|TRBV20-1|14
CSRPGTSSTDTQYF
TGCAGTCGGCCCGGAACTAGCTCCACAGATACGCAGTATTTT
>-|few|TRBJ2-1|TRBV4-1|15
CASSLKVASYNEQFF
TGCGCCAGCAGTTTGAAGGTAGCGTCCTACAATGAGCAGTTCTTC
>-|-|TRBJ1-6|TRBV6-5|15
CASSYEGAVNSPLHF
TGTGCCAGCAGTTATGAAGGGGCAGTTAATTCACCCCTCCACTTT
>-|few|TRBJ2-7|TRBV28|17
CASSFPFPQGPNYEQYF
TGTGCCAGCAGTTTTCCTTTCCCGCAGGGTCCAAACTACGAGCAGTACTTC
>-|few|TRBJ2-1|TRBV29-1|15
CSVDRLQSSYNEQFF
TGCAGCGTTGACCGGCTACAGAGCTCCTACAATGAGCAGTTCTTC
>TRBD2|-|TRBJ2-1|TRBV11-3|17
CASSTIAGVSSYNEQFF
TGTGCCAGCAGCACAATAGCGGGAGTGTCCTCCTACAATGAGCAGTTCTTC
>-|few|TRBJ2-3|TRBV27|12
CASSPHLGTQYF
TGTGCCAGCAGTCCCCACTTGGGTACGCAGTATTTT
>-|-|TRBJ2-5|TRBV11-2|15
CASSLLSSHQETQYF
TGTGCCAGCAGCTTACTTAGTTCCCACCAAGAGACCCAGTACTTC
>TRBD2|-|TRBJ2-3|TRBV9|18
CASSISPPAGERTDTQYF
TGTGCCAGCAGCATCTCCCCCCCAGCGGGAGAAAGGACAGATACGCAGTATTTT
>-|few|TRBJ1-4|TRBV12-3/TRBV12-4|14
CASRRMATNEKLFF
TGTGCCAGCAGGAGGATGGCAACTAATGAAAAACTGTTTTTT
>TRBD2|-|TRBJ2-7|TRBV5-1|15
CASSWNPGTKYEQYF
TGCGCCAGCAGCTGGAACCCCGGGACTAAATACGAGCAGTACTTC
>TRBD2|few|TRBJ2-1|TRBV11-2|16
CASSRSGLAGGYEQFF
TGTGCCAGCAGCCGCAGTGGACTAGCGGGGGGGTATGAGCAGTTCTTC
>TRBD2|few|TRBJ2-3|TRBV7-9|15
CASSLGAGDPDTQYF
TGTGCCAGCAGCTTAGGAGCGGGAGACCCAGATACGCAGTATTTT
>-|once|TRBJ1-2|TRBV5-1|16
CASSLGELQGRDGYTF
TGCGCCAGCAGCTTGGGGGAGTTACAGGGAAGAGATGGCTACACCTTC
>-|few|TRBJ2-7|TRBV28|15
CASSPPPGDPYEQYF
TGTGCCAGCAGTCCCCCGCCAGGTGACCCCTACGAGCAGTACTTC
>-|many|TRBJ1-3|TRBV3-1|15
CASSLKSGSGNTIYF
TGTGCCAGCAGCCTAAAGTCGGGTTCTGGAAACACCATATATTTT
>-|many|TRBJ2-1|TRBV5-1|16
CASSLAGAITYNEQFF
TGCGCCAGCAGCTTGGCCGGCGCTATTACCTACAATGAGCAGTTCTTC
>TRBD2|-|TRBJ2-1|TRBV28|14
CASSWLAGYNEQFF
TGTGCCAGCAGTTGGCTAGCGGGATACAATGAGCAGTTCTTC
>TRBD1|-|TRBJ2-2|TRBV20-1|14
CSARGTGGTGELFF
TGCAGTGCTAGAGGGACAGGGGGCACCGGGGAGCTGTTTTTT
>TRBD1|-|TRBJ1-6|TRBV2|13
CASRDGQGSPLHF
TGTGCCAGCAGGGACGGACAGGGGTCACCCCTCCACTTT